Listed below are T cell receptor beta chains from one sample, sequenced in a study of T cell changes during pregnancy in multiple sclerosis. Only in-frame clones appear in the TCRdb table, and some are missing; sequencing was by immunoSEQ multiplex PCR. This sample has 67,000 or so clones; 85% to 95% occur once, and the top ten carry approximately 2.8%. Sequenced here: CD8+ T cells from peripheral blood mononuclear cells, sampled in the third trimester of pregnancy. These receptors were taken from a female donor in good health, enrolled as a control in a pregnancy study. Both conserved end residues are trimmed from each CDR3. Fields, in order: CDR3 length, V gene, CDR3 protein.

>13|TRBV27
ASSLTGILGNTIY
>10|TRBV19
ASSLDSYGYT
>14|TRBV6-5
ASSYSNSGVNYGYT
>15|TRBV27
ASSLVPGLVMNTEAF
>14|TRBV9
ASSVTGKSSYNEQF
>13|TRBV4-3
ASSQDRGSSYEQY
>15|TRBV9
ASSASLAGGPGNIQY
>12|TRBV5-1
ASSSRTGGKEAF
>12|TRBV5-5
ASSLDAGTYEQY
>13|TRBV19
ASSAATGSNYGYT
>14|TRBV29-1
SVEGRQGAISNIQY
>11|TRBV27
ASSSNRNYGYT
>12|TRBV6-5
ASSYSRGNEKLF
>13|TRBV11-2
ASSLHAGGGNEQF